Shown below are 23 T cell receptor beta chains from a single sample sequenced in a study of shared clonotypes between healthy human individuals. The data were produced by immunoSEQ multiplex PCR, yet TCRdb's version contains in-frame clones alone and is incomplete. Found here are some 2,500,000 clones, 92% of them singletons; the top ten hold 0.37%. The sequenced sample consisted of naive CD4+ T cells from PBMCs. As for subset: CD45RA+ positively selected. These receptors came from a man younger than 30 in good health. Some clones in this sample may be carry-over from other donors' samples.

As to this clone: Other DNA sequences within the sample encode an identical CDR3. V is TRBV9 and J is TRBJ2-1; D is perhaps TRBD1 or TRBD2 (5 bases each). The CDR3 is 15 residues long. Germline V gives CDR1 SGDLS, CDR2 YYNGEE. Between the trimmed V and J ends, which lost 2 bases and 2 bases, there was a span of 11 bases. The CDR3 DNA sequence: TGTGCCAGCAGCGTGGGGCTAGCTACCTACAATGAGCAGTTCTTC. Protein product: CASSVGLATYNEQFF.

This chain connects TRBV10-3 to TRBJ2-7; no firm D call. CDR1 ENHRY and CDR2 SYGVKD come from the germline V gene. The CDR3 runs 12 residues. V was pared by 9 bases and J by 0 bases, with 9 bases between. The CDR3 is CAMSMTSYEQYF. DNA for the CDR3: TGTGCCATGAGTATGACCTCCTACGAGCAGTACTTC.

Comment on this clone: The sample carries other DNA sequences with the same CDR3. This chain uses TRBV5-1 with TRBJ2-5; the D gene is possibly TRBD1 (6 bases). Looked up from germline, CDR1 is SGHRS and CDR2 is YFSETQ. Trimming left V 1 base short and J 3 bases short, with 10 bases between. The CDR3 runs 14 residues. CDR3 in amino acids: CASSLRGQEETQYF. In DNA, the CDR3 is TGCGCCAGCAGCTTGCGGGGACAAGAAGAGACCCAGTACTTC.

The chain joins TRBV5-1 to TRBJ2-5; 9 nucleotides agree with TRBD2. The germline CDR1 and CDR2 sequences are SGHRS and YFSETQ. V was pared by 2 bases and J by 1 base, with 6 bases of the junction left unmatched. This CDR3 has 16 amino acids. The CDR3 bases are TGCGCCAGCAGCTTTAGCGGGAGCTGGGGCCAAGAGACCCAGTACTTC. It codes for CASSFSGSWGQETQYF.

V is TRBV18 and J is TRBJ2-7; 11 bases line up with TRBD1. CDR3 length equals 16 residues. Germline V lookup: CDR1 KGHSH, CDR2 LQKENI. Germline trimming cut 3 bases from V and 2 bases from J; bases unmatched to any gene: 6. The CDR3 DNA reads TGTGCCAGCTCACCCTCGGGACAGGGGGTCACCTACGAGCAGTACTTC. Translation gives CASSPSGQGVTYEQYF.

V and J are TRBV25-1 and TRBJ2-3; D is unresolved. This CDR3 comprises 14 residues. Trimming cost V 8 bases and J 4 bases, with 16 bases left between them. Germline CDR1 reads MGHDK; CDR2 reads SYGVNS. In DNA form, the CDR3 reads TGTGCCAGCTCCCGTTCAGGCGGTGCAGATACGCAGTATTTT. Protein product: CASSRSGGADTQYF.

The V call is TRBV7-6, the J call TRBJ2-1, with 7 bases matching TRBD1. The CDR3 runs to 13 residues. Germline CDR1 and CDR2: SGHVS and FNYEAQ. Unmatched junction bases numbered 1, after V lost 4 bases and J lost 4 bases. For the CDR3, the DNA is TGTGCCAGCAGCTCGACAGGGTACAATGAGCAGTTCTTC. It specifies CASSSTGYNEQFF. Combining the CDR3 with reference TRBV7-6 and TRBJ2-1 gives the whole variable domain GAGVSQSPRYKVTKRGQDVALRCDPISGHVSLYWYRQALGQGPEFLTYFNYEAQQDKSGLPNDRFSAERPEGSISTLTIQRTEQRDSAMYRCASSSTGYNEQFFGPGTRLTVL.

The chain has TRBV15 and TRBJ2-3, with 11 nucleotides matching TRBD1. Unmatched junction bases numbered 5, after V lost 3 bases and J lost 3 bases. The germline V gene encodes CDR1 LNHNV and CDR2 YYDKDF (reference sequence). CDR3 size: 16 residues. CDR3 coding DNA: TGTGCCACCAGCAGCGGACAGGGGGCTGTGACAGATACGCAGTATTTT. Its translation is CATSSGQGAVTDTQYF.

The genes are TRBV6-6 and TRBJ1-5, with D hard to call. The CDR3 runs to 13 residues. Per germline, CDR1 MNHNY and CDR2 SVGAGI (reference sequence). The V end lost 8 bases, the J end lost 1 base, and 9 bases lay between the germline ends. The CDR3 DNA reads TGTGCCAGCGGATCTCAGAGCAATCAGCCCCAGCATTTT. This encodes CASGSQSNQPQHF.

The CDR3 region has the DNA TGTGCCAGTAGTCCAGACTACCGACATAGTTCTAACTATGGCTACACCTTC. Translating it yields CASSPDYRHSSNYGYTF. The chain employs TRBV19 and TRBJ1-2; no clear D. CDR3 length: 17 residues. CDR1 and CDR2 from the germline V gene are LNHDA and SQIVND (reference sequence). The V end was cut by 5 bases, the J end by 0 bases, with 19 bases between.

The chain uses TRBV7-3 and TRBJ2-3, with D perhaps assigned TRBD1 or TRBD2 (6 bases each). CDR3 length equals 14 residues. The V gene's germline CDR1 is SGHTA and CDR2 FQGTGA. Between the trimmed V and J ends, which lost 4 bases and 3 bases, there was a span of 11 bases. The CDR3 DNA sequence: TGTGCCAGCAGCTATGGGGGGCGGACAGATACGCAGTATTTT. Encoded protein: CASSYGGRTDTQYF. Complete variable domain (other parts from reference TRBV7-3 and TRBJ2-3): GAGVSQTPSNKVTEKGKYVELRCDPISGHTALYWYRQSLGQGPEFLIYFQGTGAADDSGLPNDRFFAVRPEGSVSTLKIQRTERGDSAVYLCASSYGGRTDTQYFGPGTRLTVL.

This chain joins TRBV6-5 and TRBJ2-5; possibly TRBD2 for D (6 bases). The J call may be incorrect, as the DNA end agrees better with TRBJ2-7. Looked up from germline, CDR1 is MNHEY and CDR2 is SVGAGI. The CDR3 length is 15 residues. DNA of the CDR3: TGTGCCAGCAGTTACGATTTAGCGGCATCCTACGAGCAGTACTTC. Encoded protein: CASSYDLAASYEQYF.

This sequence joins TRBV28 and TRBJ2-5, with D possibly TRBD2 on 6 matching bases. The CDR3 has 11 amino acids. CDR1 MDHEN and CDR2 SYDVKM come from the germline V gene. V was shortened by 7 bases and J by 11 bases, with 14 bases between the two germline ends. This chain's CDR3 is CASITEGRQYF. The CDR3 nucleotides are TGTGCCAGCATTACGGAGGGGCGGCAGTACTTC.

This chain connects TRBV4-3 to TRBJ1-6; D ambiguous. The V and J ends lost 0 bases and 6 bases respectively, with 9 bases between them. Germline lookup yields CDR1 LGHNA and CDR2 YSLEER. The CDR3 is 15 residues long. Here the CDR3 DNA reads TGCGCCAGCAGCCAAGAATACGTCCTTAATTCACCCCTCCACTTT. It codes for CASSQEYVLNSPLHF.

Here the CDR3 DNA reads TGCGCCAGCAGCTTGGATTCGAGGGGATACTACGAGCAGTACTTC. Amino acid sequence: CASSLDSRGYYEQYF. The V gene is TRBV5-1, the J gene TRBJ2-7; D may be TRBD1 or TRBD2 (5 bases each). This CDR3 comprises 15 residues. Germline V gene sequence: CDR1 SGHRS, CDR2 YFSETQ. Trimming took off 0 bases at V and 3 bases at J, with 13 bases between the two ends. The full variable domain, completed using reference TRBV5-1 and TRBJ2-7, is KAGVTQTPRYLIKTRGQQVTLSCSPISGHRSVSWYQQTPGQGLQFLFEYFSETQRNKGNFPGRFSGRQFSNSRSEMNVSTLELGDSALYLCASSLDSRGYYEQYFGPGTRLTVT.

The CDR3 loop is CASSEPSGDNEQFF. CDR3 nucleotide sequence: TGTGCCAGCAGTGAACCTAGCGGGGACAATGAGCAGTTCTTC. The chain is built from TRBV2 and TRBJ2-1; 9 nucleotides line up with TRBD2. With 2 bases clipped from V and 5 bases from J, the junction kept 1 base outside the gene matches. Germline-derived CDR1 and CDR2 are SNHLY and FYNNEI. This CDR3 region has 14 residues.

The chain joins TRBV28 to TRBJ2-4; 12 bases map to TRBD2. The CDR3 consists of 17 residues. V gave up 6 bases and J gave up 8 bases; unmatched junction bases: 14. Per the germline V gene, CDR1 is MDHEN and CDR2 is SYDVKM. This CDR3 is CASSPTVGLAGLYIQYF. The CDR3 region has the DNA TGTGCCAGCAGCCCGACCGTCGGACTAGCGGGACTGTACATTCAGTACTTC.

V gene TRBV2 combines with J gene TRBJ2-7, with D unresolved. The V gene lost 2 bases and the J gene lost 7 bases, with 18 bases spanning the gap. Germline V gives CDR1 SNHLY, CDR2 FYNNEI. CDR3 length: 15 amino acids. The CDR3 bases are TGTGCCAGCAGTGAAACGGACCTGGCCTCGGGTGAGCAGTACTTC. Protein: CASSETDLASGEQYF.

The chain has TRBV13 and TRBJ1-2, with 8 positions matching TRBD1. Germline V gives CDR1 PRHDT, CDR2 FYEKMQ (reference sequence). This CDR3 is 14 amino acids long. The junction had 6 bases not matched to a gene; V was cut back by 4 bases and J by 5 bases. The CDR3 protein is CASSSGQGWYGYTF. The CDR3 DNA is TGTGCCAGCAGCTCCGGACAGGGATGGTATGGCTACACCTTC. Drawing the rest from reference TRBV13 and TRBJ1-2, the complete variable domain is AAGVIQSPRHLIKEKRETATLKCYPIPRHDTVYWYQQGPGQDPQFLISFYEKMQSDKGSIPDRFSAQQFSDYHSELNMSSLELGDSALYFCASSSGQGWYGYTFGSGTRLTVV.

This sequence joins TRBV18 and TRBJ1-5, with TRBD1 identical over 8 bases. Germline V gene data show CDR1 as KGHSH and CDR2 as LQKENI. V trimming: 6 bases; J trimming: 5 bases; junction bases outside the gene matches: 9. The CDR3 loop spans 15 amino acids. This CDR3 is CASSWSTGEDQPQHF. In nucleotides, the CDR3 is TGTGCCAGCTCCTGGTCGACAGGGGAGGATCAGCCCCAGCATTTT.

This sequence joins TRBV28 and TRBJ2-1; no firm D call. Germline V CDR1 and CDR2: MDHEN, SYDVKM. V lost 5 bases and J 4 bases, leaving 15 bases between the germline ends. This CDR3 has 15 residues. CDR3 loop: CASSTRWSEYNEQFF. The CDR3 coding sequence is TGTGCCAGCAGTACGAGGTGGAGCGAGTACAATGAGCAGTTCTTC.

V is TRBV5-1 and J is TRBJ2-5; D possibly corresponds to TRBD1 (6 bases). The CDR3 has 13 residues. Germline-derived CDR1 and CDR2 are SGHRS and YFSETQ. Trimming pared 2 bases from V and 5 bases from J, leaving 10 bases between. CDR3 bases: TGCGCCAGCAGCTTTGTGAGGGGGGAGACCCAGTACTTC. It encodes CASSFVRGETQYF.

This chain joins TRBV18 and TRBJ1-5; 9 nucleotides match TRBD1. V shed 3 bases, J shed 3 bases, and the junction held 6 bases outside the gene matches. This CDR3 region has 16 residues. CDR1 and CDR2 (germline): KGHSH, LQKENI. As DNA, the CDR3 is TGTGCCAGCTCACCTTCCGGGACAGGGATCAATCAGCCCCAGCATTTT. Amino acid sequence: CASSPSGTGINQPQHF.